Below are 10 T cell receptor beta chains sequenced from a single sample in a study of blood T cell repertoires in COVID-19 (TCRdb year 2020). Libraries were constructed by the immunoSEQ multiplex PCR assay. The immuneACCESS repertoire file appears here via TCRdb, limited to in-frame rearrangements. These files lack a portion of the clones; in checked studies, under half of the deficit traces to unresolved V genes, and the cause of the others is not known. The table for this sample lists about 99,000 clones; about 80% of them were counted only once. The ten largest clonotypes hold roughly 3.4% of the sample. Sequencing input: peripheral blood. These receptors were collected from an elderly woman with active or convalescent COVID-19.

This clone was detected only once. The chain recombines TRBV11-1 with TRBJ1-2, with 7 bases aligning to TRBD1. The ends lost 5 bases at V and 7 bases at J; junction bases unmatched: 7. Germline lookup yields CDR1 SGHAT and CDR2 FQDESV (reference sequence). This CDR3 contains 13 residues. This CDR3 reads CASSPFDRAGYTF. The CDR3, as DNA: TGTGCCAGCAGCCCCTTTGACAGGGCTGGCTACACCTTC.

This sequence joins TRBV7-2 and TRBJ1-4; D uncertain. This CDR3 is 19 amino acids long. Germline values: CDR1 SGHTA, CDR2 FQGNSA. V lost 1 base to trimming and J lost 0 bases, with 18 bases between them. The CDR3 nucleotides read TGTGCCAGCAGCTTAGTTGCCGGGGTTGGTATTGCAACTAATGAAAAACTGTTTTTT. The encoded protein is CASSLVAGVGIATNEKLFF. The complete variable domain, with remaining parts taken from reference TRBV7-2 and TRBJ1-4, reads GAGVSQSPSNKVTEKGKDVELRCDPISGHTALYWYRQSLGQGLEFLIYFQGNSAPDKSGLPSDRFSAERTGGSVSTLTIQRTQQEDSAVYLCASSLVAGVGIATNEKLFFGSGTQLSVL.

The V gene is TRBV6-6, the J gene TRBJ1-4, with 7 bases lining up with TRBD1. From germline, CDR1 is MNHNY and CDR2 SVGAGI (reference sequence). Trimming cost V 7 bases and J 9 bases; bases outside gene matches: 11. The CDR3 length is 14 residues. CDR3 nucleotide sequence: TGTGCCAGCACCCCGACAGGGACTCACCAAAAACTGTTTTTT. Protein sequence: CASTPTGTHQKLFF.

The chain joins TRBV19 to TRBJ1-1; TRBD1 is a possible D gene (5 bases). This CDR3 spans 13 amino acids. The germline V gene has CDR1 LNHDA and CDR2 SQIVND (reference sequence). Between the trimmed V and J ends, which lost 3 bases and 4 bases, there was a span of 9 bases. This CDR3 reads CASSMDGGTEAFF. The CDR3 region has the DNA TGTGCCAGTAGTATGGACGGGGGCACTGAAGCTTTCTTT.

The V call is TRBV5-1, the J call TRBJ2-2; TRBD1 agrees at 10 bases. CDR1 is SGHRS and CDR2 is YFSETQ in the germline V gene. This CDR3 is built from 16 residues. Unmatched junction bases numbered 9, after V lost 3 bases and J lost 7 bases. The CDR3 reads CASSSSTGGLVGELFF. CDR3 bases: TGCGCCAGCAGCTCCTCGACAGGGGGCCTCGTCGGGGAGCTGTTTTTT.

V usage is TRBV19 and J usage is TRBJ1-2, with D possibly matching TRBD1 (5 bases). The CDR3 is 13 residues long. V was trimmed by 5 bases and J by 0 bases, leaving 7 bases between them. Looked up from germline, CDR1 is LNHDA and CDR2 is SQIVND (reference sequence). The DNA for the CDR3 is TGTGCCAGTAGTCAGGGATCTAACTATGGCTACACCTTC. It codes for CASSQGSNYGYTF.

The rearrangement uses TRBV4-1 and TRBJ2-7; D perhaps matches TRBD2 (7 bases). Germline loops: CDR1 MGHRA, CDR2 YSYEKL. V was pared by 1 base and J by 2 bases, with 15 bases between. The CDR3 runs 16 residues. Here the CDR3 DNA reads TGCGCCAGCAGCCAAGTAGGGGGAGGGGGGACCTACGAGCAGTACTTC. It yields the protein CASSQVGGGGTYEQYF.

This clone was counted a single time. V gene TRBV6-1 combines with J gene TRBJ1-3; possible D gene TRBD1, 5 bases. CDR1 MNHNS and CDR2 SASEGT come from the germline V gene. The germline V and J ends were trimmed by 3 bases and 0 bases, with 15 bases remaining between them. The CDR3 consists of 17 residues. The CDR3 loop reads CASSDGGSDFSGNTIYF. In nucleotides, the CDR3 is TGTGCCAGCAGTGACGGGGGGAGCGACTTCTCTGGAAACACCATATATTTT.

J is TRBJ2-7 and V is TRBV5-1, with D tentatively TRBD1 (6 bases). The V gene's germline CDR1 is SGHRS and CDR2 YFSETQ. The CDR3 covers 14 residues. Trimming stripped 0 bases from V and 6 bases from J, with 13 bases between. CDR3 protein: CASSLVGGIAEQYF. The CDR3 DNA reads TGCGCCAGCAGCTTGGTAGGGGGAATCGCCGAGCAGTACTTC.

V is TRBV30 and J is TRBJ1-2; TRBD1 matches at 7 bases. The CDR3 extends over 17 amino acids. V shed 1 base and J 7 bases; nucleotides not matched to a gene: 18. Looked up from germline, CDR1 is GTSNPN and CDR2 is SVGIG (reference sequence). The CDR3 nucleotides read TGTGCCTGGAGTGGGGTAGAGGGGGCGAGCCTGGGAGCTGGCTACACCTTC. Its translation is CAWSGVEGASLGAGYTF. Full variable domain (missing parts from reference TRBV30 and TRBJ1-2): SQTIHQWPATLVQPVGSPLSLECTVEGTSNPNLYWYRQAAGRGLQLLFYSVGIGQISSEVPQNLSASRPQDRQFILSSKKLLLSDSGFYLCAWSGVEGASLGAGYTFGSGTRLTVV.